This entry concerns a single TCR beta chain. Its target is not known. The source of the sample is a study of T cell repertoires in cytomegalovirus infection. Study in general: Epitope selection comprised recently identified HLA-C-restricted CMV epitopes and well-studied HLA-B-restricted CMV epitopes.

The CDR3 is 16 residues long. With 0 bases removed from V and 2 bases from J, the gap between germline ends came to 12 bases. Germline values: CDR1 SGHDT, CDR2 YYEEEE. MiXCR was run by TCRdb on the reads, yielding one entry per CDR3 protein. The sample yields approximately 600,000 distinct CDR3 sequences, about 39% seen once. The TCR originated in a human donor in good health (CMV status not recorded). Some clones in this sample may be carry-over from other donors' samples. The V call is TRBV5-6, the J call TRBJ2-1, with TRBD2 as a possible D gene (6 bases). This specimen consisted of cultured PBMCs, obtained from culture after CMV antigen stimulation. CDR3 loop: CASSLAQRVAYNEQFF. CDR3 DNA: TGTGCCAGCAGCTTGGCCCAGCGGGTGGCCTACAATGAGCAGTTCTTC.